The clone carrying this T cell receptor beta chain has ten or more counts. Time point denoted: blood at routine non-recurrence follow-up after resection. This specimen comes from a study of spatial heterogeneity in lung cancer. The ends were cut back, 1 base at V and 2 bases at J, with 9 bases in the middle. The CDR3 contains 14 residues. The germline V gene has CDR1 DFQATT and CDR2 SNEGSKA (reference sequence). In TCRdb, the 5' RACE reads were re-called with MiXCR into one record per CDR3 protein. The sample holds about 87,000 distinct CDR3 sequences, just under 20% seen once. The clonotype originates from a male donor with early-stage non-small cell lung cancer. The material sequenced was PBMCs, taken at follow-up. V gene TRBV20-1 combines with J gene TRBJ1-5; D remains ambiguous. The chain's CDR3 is CSARASEGNQPQHF. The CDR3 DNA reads TGCAGTGCTAGAGCCTCAGAGGGCAATCAGCCCCAGCATTTT.